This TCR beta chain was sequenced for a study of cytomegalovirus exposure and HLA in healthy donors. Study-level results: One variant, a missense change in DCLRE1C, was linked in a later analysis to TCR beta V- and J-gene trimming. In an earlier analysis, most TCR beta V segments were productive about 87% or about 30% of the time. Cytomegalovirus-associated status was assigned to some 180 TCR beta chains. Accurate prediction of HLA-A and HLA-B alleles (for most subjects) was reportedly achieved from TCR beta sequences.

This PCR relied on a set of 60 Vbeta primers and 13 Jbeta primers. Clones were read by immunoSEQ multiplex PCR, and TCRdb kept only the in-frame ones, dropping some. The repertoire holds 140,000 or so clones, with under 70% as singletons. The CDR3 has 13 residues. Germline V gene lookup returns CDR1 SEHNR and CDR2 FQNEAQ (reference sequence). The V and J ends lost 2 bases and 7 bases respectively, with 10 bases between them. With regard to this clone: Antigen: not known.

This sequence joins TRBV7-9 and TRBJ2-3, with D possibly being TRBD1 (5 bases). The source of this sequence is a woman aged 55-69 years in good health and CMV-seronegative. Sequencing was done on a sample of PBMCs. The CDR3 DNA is TGTGCCAGCAGCTTAACAGGCTCAAATACGCAGTATTTT. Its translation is CASSLTGSNTQYF.